This TCR beta chain was documented in a study of cytomegalovirus exposure and HLA in healthy donors. Study details: Later analysis reported that the 120 validation repertoires shared the platform of the approximately 690 first-cohort repertoires.

Concerning this clone itself: No antigen is known for it.

Assay: immunoSEQ multiplex PCR; the TCRdb copy retains only in-frame clones and omits some. The sample carries tens of thousands of clones, approximately 97% recorded once. General study points: High specificity and sensitivity for cytomegalovirus status were reported for the classifier.

V gave up 5 bases and J gave up 4 bases, with 16 bases separating them. Germline V lookup: CDR1 SGHDT, CDR2 YYEEEE. The CDR3 covers 14 residues. This TCR derives from a woman younger than 30 in good health and CMV-seropositive. The V gene is TRBV5-6, the J gene TRBJ2-7, with a tentative D call TRBD2 (5 bases). What was sequenced was PBMCs. The CDR3 here is CASSPGRGLYEQYF. The CDR3, as DNA: TGTGCCAGCAGTCCGGGCCGCGGACTGTACGAGCAGTACTTC.